This T cell receptor (beta chain) is drawn from a study of tissue T cells after allogeneic stem cell transplantation. Study-level results: Anatomically similar tissues had similar TCR repertoires within each patient. Motif-based clustering found tissue-specific repertoire signatures shared across patients, though few clones were shared.

With respect to this clone: The antigen remains undetermined. Gene names and germline match the mouse. The CDR3 is cut off 1 residue early in the read; its end comes from the germline J gene.

Germline V gene data show CDR1 as GKSSPN and CDR2 as SITVG. The CDR3 is 11 residues long. Trimming stripped 1 base from V and 8 bases from J, with 9 bases between. Libraries were prepared by immunoSEQ multiplex PCR; TCRdb keeps only in-frame clonotypes and omits some of them. The sample carries approximately 47,000 clones, around 69% recorded once. The chain links TRBV31 to TRBJ2-7; no definite D call. Sample: sorted cells pooled from one or two spleens. This sequence was found in a pool of C57BL/6 mice in good health. The CDR3 bases that were read are TGTGCCTGGAGTCCATCCGCAAAACAGTAC. Translation: CAWSPSAKQY. The CDR3 in full is CAWSPSAKQYF.